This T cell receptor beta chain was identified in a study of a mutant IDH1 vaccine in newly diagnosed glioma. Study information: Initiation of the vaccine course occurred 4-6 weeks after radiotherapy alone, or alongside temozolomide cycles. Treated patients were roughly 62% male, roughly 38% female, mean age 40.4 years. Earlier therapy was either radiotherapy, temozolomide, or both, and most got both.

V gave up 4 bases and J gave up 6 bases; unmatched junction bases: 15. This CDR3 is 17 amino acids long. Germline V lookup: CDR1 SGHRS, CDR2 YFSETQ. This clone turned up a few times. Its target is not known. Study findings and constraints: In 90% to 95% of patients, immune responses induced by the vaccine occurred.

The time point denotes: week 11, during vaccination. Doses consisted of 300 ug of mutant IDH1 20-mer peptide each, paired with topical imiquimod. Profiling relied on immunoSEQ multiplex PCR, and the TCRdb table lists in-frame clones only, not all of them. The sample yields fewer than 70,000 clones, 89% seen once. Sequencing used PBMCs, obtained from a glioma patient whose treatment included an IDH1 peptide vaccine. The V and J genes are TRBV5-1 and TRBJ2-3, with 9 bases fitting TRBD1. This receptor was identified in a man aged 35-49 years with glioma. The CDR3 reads CASSPTGGSGSVDTQYF. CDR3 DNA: TGCGCCAGCAGCCCGACAGGGGGAAGCGGCTCCGTGGATACGCAGTATTTT.